The 25 T cell receptor beta chains listed next were all sequenced from one sample in a study of shared clonotypes between healthy human individuals. Measured with immunoSEQ multiplex PCR; TCRdb has only the in-frame clones, and not every one. This repertoire shows over 2 million clones, approximately 90% found once; its top ten account for 0.3% to 0.45%. Source material: naive CD4+ T cells from PBMCs. Subset described: CD45RA+ positively selected. These receptors were taken from a man between 18 and 35 years old in good health. Some clones in this sample may be carry-over from other donors' samples.

J is TRBJ1-1 and V is TRBV27, with 10 positions matching TRBD1. Germline V gene data show CDR1 as MNHEY and CDR2 as SMNVEV (reference sequence). This CDR3 region has 14 residues. Germline trimming cut 8 bases from V and 5 bases from J; bases unmatched to any gene: 8. The CDR3: CASFTRTGGTEAFF. DNA of the CDR3: TGTGCCAGCTTTACCCGGACAGGGGGGACTGAAGCTTTCTTT.

This chain joins TRBV2 and TRBJ2-1; no definite D call. The length of the CDR3 is 15 residues. V shed 8 bases and J shed 0 bases, with 14 bases lying between them. Germline lookup yields CDR1 SNHLY and CDR2 FYNNEI. CDR3 coding DNA: TGTGCCAGCCGAGGTTTTGGGGTCTCCTACAATGAGCAGTTCTTC. Translating gives CASRGFGVSYNEQFF. Full variable domain (remainder filled in from reference TRBV2 and TRBJ2-1): EPEVTQTPSHQVTQMGQEVILRCVPISNHLYFYWYRQILGQKVEFLVSFYNNEISEKSEIFDDQFSVERPDGSNFTLKIRSTKLEDSAMYFCASRGFGVSYNEQFFGPGTRLTVL.

V gene TRBV2 combines with J gene TRBJ2-4, with D uncertain. Per germline, CDR1 SNHLY and CDR2 FYNNEI. Trimming cost V 9 bases and J 0 bases, with 18 bases left between them. The CDR3 is made up of 16 amino acids. CDR3 protein: CASKRTVAVAKNIQYF. Written as DNA, the CDR3 is TGTGCCAGTAAAAGGACCGTTGCTGTAGCCAAAAACATTCAGTACTTC.

The chain carries TRBV11-2 and TRBJ1-1; D gene ambiguous. The germline V gene has CDR1 SGHAT and CDR2 FQNNGV. The CDR3 is 12 amino acids. V lost 2 bases and J 2 bases, leaving 3 bases between the germline ends. CDR3 protein: CASSLRNTEAFF. CDR3 nucleotides: TGTGCCAGCAGCTTAAGAAACACTGAAGCTTTCTTT.

The chain recombines TRBV5-1 with TRBJ2-7; TRBD1 is a possible D gene (5 bases). The germline V gene encodes CDR1 SGHRS and CDR2 YFSETQ. CDR3 length equals 16 residues. Trimming cost V 0 bases and J 1 base, with 14 bases left between them. CDR3 DNA: TGCGCCAGCAGCTTGGCCTTGGGGCCCCTTTCCTACGAGCAGTACTTC. It yields the protein CASSLALGPLSYEQYF.

The chain employs TRBV19 and TRBJ1-4; 8 nucleotides match TRBD1. CDR1 is LNHDA, CDR2 SQIVND, per germline (reference sequence). The CDR3 is 15 residues long. V was pared by 9 bases and J by 6 bases, with 12 bases of the junction left unmatched. Here the CDR3 DNA reads TGTGCCAGCATGGGACAGGATCACATTTATGAAAAACTGTTTTTT. Protein product: CASMGQDHIYEKLFF.

This clone is a singleton in its sample. This rearrangement joins TRBV10-1 to TRBJ2-1; D is possibly TRBD1 (6 bases). Trimming cost V 2 bases and J 4 bases, with 27 bases left between them. The CDR3 loop spans 20 amino acids. Germline V lookup: CDR1 WNHNN, CDR2 SYGVQD (reference sequence). CDR3 sequence: CASSEPRSPRARDKYNEQFF. The CDR3 DNA sequence: TGCGCCAGCAGTGAGCCCAGATCCCCCCGTGCGAGGGACAAATACAATGAGCAGTTCTTC.

The genes are TRBV28 and TRBJ1-2; D unclear. V dropped 8 bases and J dropped 2 bases, with 12 bases sitting between them. CDR1 is MDHEN, CDR2 SYDVKM, per germline. This CDR3 contains 13 residues. The CDR3 here is CASCVVANYGYTF. CDR3 sequence (DNA): TGTGCCAGCTGCGTAGTAGCAAACTATGGCTACACCTTC.

The chain recombines TRBV7-2 with TRBJ2-7; 9 bases are shared with TRBD2. The V segment lost 3 bases and the J segment 3 bases; nucleotides outside the gene matches: 6. The germline gives CDR1 SGHTA, CDR2 FQGNSA. The CDR3 extends over 15 amino acids. CDR3 nucleotide sequence: TGTGCCAGCAGCTTGGAGGCGGGAGGGAACTACGAGCAGTACTTC. It is translated as CASSLEAGGNYEQYF.

The CDR3 coding sequence is TGTGCCAGCAGAGGGGGCCAAGTCGGGTCCTACAATGAGCAGTTCTTC. The encoded protein is CASRGGQVGSYNEQFF. The chain uses TRBV5-4 and TRBJ2-1, with 7 positions matching TRBD1. This CDR3 comprises 16 residues. V shed 5 bases, J shed 1 base, and the junction held 9 bases outside the gene matches. Germline V gene lookup returns CDR1 SGHNT and CDR2 YYREEE (reference sequence).

This chain joins TRBV5-4 and TRBJ2-1; 12 bases fit TRBD2. The CDR3 spans 16 residues. Per germline, CDR1 SGHNT and CDR2 YYREEE (reference sequence). J was trimmed by 5 bases and V by 4 bases; bases with no gene match: 7. In DNA form, the CDR3 reads TGTGCCAGCAGCGCCGGACTAGCGGGATCGGACAATGAGCAGTTCTTC. Translated, it gives CASSAGLAGSDNEQFF.

V gene TRBV12-5 combines with J gene TRBJ2-1; 14 positions agree with TRBD2. Losses at the gene ends were 6 bases for V and 10 bases for J; bases not matched to a gene: 8. This CDR3 contains 15 residues. Germline loops: CDR1 LGHNT, CDR2 FRNRAP. CDR3: CASGKGTSGSGEQFF. The DNA of the CDR3 is TGTGCTAGTGGCAAAGGGACTAGCGGGAGTGGCGAGCAGTTCTTC.

This clone was observed once. The chain recombines TRBV27 with TRBJ1-5; no reliable D call. Per germline, CDR1 MNHEY and CDR2 SMNVEV (reference sequence). CDR3 length equals 15 residues. V lost 5 bases and J 0 bases, leaving 11 bases between the germline ends. CDR3 in DNA: TGTGCCAGCAGTATTGGACGGAATAGCAATCAGCCCCAGCATTTT. It is translated as CASSIGRNSNQPQHF.

V is TRBV28 and J is TRBJ1-2; TRBD1 matches 7 bases. The CDR3 sequence is 14 residues long. Germline-derived CDR1 and CDR2 are MDHEN and SYDVKM. With 5 bases clipped from V and 4 bases from J, the junction kept 7 bases outside the gene matches. This CDR3 reads CASSLTGKIYGYTF. The CDR3 DNA reads as TGTGCCAGCAGTCTGACAGGGAAGATCTATGGCTACACCTTC.

The rearrangement joins TRBV19 to TRBJ1-3, with unresolved D. The CDR3 has 14 residues. Between the trimmed V and J ends, which lost 7 bases and 0 bases, there was a span of 10 bases. Germline V CDR1 and CDR2: LNHDA, SQIVND (reference sequence). The CDR3 DNA follows: TGTGCCAGTACTACGGTTAGCTCTGGAAACACCATATATTTT. The encoded protein is CASTTVSSGNTIYF.

This chain connects TRBV25-1 to TRBJ1-4; D gene uncertain. The CDR3 has 13 amino acids. CDR1 and CDR2 from the germline V gene are MGHDK and SYGVNS. With 4 bases removed from V and 5 bases from J, the gap between germline ends came to 8 bases. In nucleotides, the CDR3 is TGTGCCAGCAGTGCTCTGGGGAATGAAAAACTGTTTTTT. The encoded protein is CASSALGNEKLFF.

The chain couples TRBV5-1 to TRBJ2-2; 11 bases line up with TRBD2. The CDR3 loop spans 16 amino acids. Germline V CDR1 and CDR2: SGHRS, YFSETQ. Unmatched junction bases numbered 6, after V lost 5 bases and J lost 3 bases. DNA of the CDR3: TGCGCCAGCAGATACCTAGCGGGAGGACACACCGGGGAGCTGTTTTTT. Protein sequence: CASRYLAGGHTGELFF.

The chain has TRBV28 and TRBJ2-3; 7 positions match TRBD2. The CDR3 is 14 amino acids. Per germline, CDR1 MDHEN and CDR2 SYDVKM. Trimming took 4 bases from V and 4 from J; bases not matched to a gene: 5. This CDR3 is CASSSGGSPDTQYF. In DNA form, the CDR3 reads TGTGCCAGCAGTTCAGGCGGGAGTCCAGATACGCAGTATTTT.

The genes are TRBV7-6 and TRBJ1-2; TRBD1 aligns across 11 bases. The V gene's germline CDR1 is SGHVS and CDR2 FNYEAQ. The CDR3 has 14 residues. The V and J ends lost 5 bases and 4 bases, in that order; junction bases with no gene match: 3. The DNA of the CDR3 is TGTGCCAGCAGCCCGGACAGGGGGCCCTATGGCTACACCTTC. Its protein product is CASSPDRGPYGYTF. The whole variable domain, remainder taken from reference TRBV7-6 and TRBJ1-2, is GAGVSQSPRYKVTKRGQDVALRCDPISGHVSLYWYRQALGQGPEFLTYFNYEAQQDKSGLPNDRFSAERPEGSISTLTIQRTEQRDSAMYRCASSPDRGPYGYTFGSGTRLTVV.

In this sample, this clone turned up a few times. The identical CDR3 is also encoded by other nucleotide sequences in the sample. V is TRBV7-9 and J is TRBJ2-7; D ambiguous. The ends were cut back, 5 bases at V and 3 bases at J, with 5 bases in the middle. CDR3 length equals 11 residues. Per germline, CDR1 SEHNR and CDR2 FQNEAQ (reference sequence). The CDR3 reads CASSRSYEQYF. The DNA of the CDR3 is TGTGCCAGCAGCCGGAGCTACGAGCAGTACTTC.

Comment on this clone: Other DNA sequences in the sample encode the same CDR3. The chain carries TRBV5-1 and TRBJ2-7, with TRBD2 matching over 8 bases. This CDR3 has 15 residues. V was clipped by 1 base and J by 1 base; unmatched bases: 4. CDR1 and CDR2 from the germline V gene are SGHRS and YFSETQ. CDR3 nucleotide sequence: TGCGCCAGCAGCTTGTTAACTAGCGGTTCCTACGAGCAGTACTTC. Its translation is CASSLLTSGSYEQYF.

The chain recombines TRBV28 with TRBJ2-3, with D possibly matching TRBD1 (5 bases). CDR1 and CDR2 from the germline V gene are MDHEN and SYDVKM. CDR3 size: 14 residues. V was pared by 5 bases and J by 5 bases, with 14 bases between. The CDR3 region is CASSTPYRLDTQYF. CDR3 bases: TGTGCCAGCAGTACCCCTTACAGGTTAGATACGCAGTATTTT. Together with reference TRBV28 and TRBJ2-3, the CDR3 gives the full variable domain: DVKVTQSSRYLVKRTGEKVFLECVQDMDHENMFWYRQDPGLGLRLIYFSYDVKMKEKGDIPEGYSVSREKKERFSLILESASTNQTSMYLCASSTPYRLDTQYFGPGTRLTVL.

The V and J genes are TRBV5-1 and TRBJ2-7, with D possibly TRBD1 on 6 matching bases. Germline lookup yields CDR1 SGHRS and CDR2 YFSETQ. The CDR3 covers 15 residues. The V and J ends lost 0 bases and 5 bases respectively, with 15 bases between them. CDR3 DNA sequence: TGCGCCAGCAGCTTGGGGGGCCAGAACAGGGACGAGCAGTACTTC. The encoded protein is CASSLGGQNRDEQYF. Complete variable domain (other parts from reference TRBV5-1 and TRBJ2-7): KAGVTQTPRYLIKTRGQQVTLSCSPISGHRSVSWYQQTPGQGLQFLFEYFSETQRNKGNFPGRFSGRQFSNSRSEMNVSTLELGDSALYLCASSLGGQNRDEQYFGPGTRLTVT.

The CDR3 DNA sequence: TGTGCCAGCAGTTCATGGACAGGGAAAAGCAATCAGCCCCAGCATTTT. Residues: CASSSWTGKSNQPQHF. The rearrangement uses TRBV27 and TRBJ1-5; 8 bases fit TRBD1. Germline V gene sequence: CDR1 MNHEY, CDR2 SMNVEV (reference sequence). Trimming cost V 4 bases and J 1 base; bases outside gene matches: 6. The CDR3 has 16 residues.

The chain couples TRBV27 to TRBJ1-5; D call uncertain. V lost 2 bases and J 0 bases, leaving 14 bases between the germline ends. Germline CDR1 MNHEY, CDR2 SMNVEV (reference sequence). The CDR3 totals 17 residues. In DNA form, the CDR3 reads TGTGCCAGCAGTTTACTTCCATCAAGAAATAGCAATCAGCCCCAGCATTTT. Translating gives CASSLLPSRNSNQPQHF.